Following are 22 T cell receptor beta chains from one sample sequenced in a study of blood T cells in healthy people across ages. A second PCR of about 7 to 12 cycles used a sample-barcoded 5' primer and a J-beta primer mix. MiXCR, run by TCRdb on the 5' RACE reads, gives a single entry per CDR3 protein. This table holds under 2 million distinct CDR3 sequences, about 31% found once. The sample comprised blood. The receptors stem from a young woman in good health.

The chain carries TRBV20-1 and TRBJ1-2; D ambiguous. V was shortened by 5 bases and J by 1 base, with 17 bases between the two germline ends. Per the germline V gene, CDR1 is DFQATT and CDR2 is SNEGSKA (reference sequence). CDR3 length: 15 residues. The chain's CDR3 is CSALLVPKHNYGYTF. The CDR3 DNA is TGCAGTGCTCTCCTTGTACCGAAACATAACTATGGCTACACCTTC.

This clonotype was seen a few times. This chain joins TRBV5-6 and TRBJ1-1; no firm D call. Germline V gene lookup returns CDR1 SGHDT and CDR2 YYEEEE. Trimming removed 4 bases from V and 8 bases from J, with 12 bases in between. This CDR3 is 12 amino acids long. CDR3 amino acids: CASSLGTREAFF. As DNA, the CDR3 is TGTGCCAGCAGCCTCGGTACCAGGGAAGCTTTCTTT.

The chain recombines TRBV30 with TRBJ2-1, with D possibly TRBD2 on 7 matching bases. CDR1 GTSNPN and CDR2 SVGIG come from the germline V gene (reference sequence). The CDR3 sequence is 14 residues long. V was shortened by 4 bases and J by 3 bases, with 13 bases between the two germline ends. The CDR3 loop reads CAWKFGGLYNEQFF. CDR3 in DNA: TGTGCCTGGAAGTTCGGGGGGCTCTACAATGAGCAGTTCTTC.

A remark on this clonotype: A read error is possible here, since a much larger clone lies one base away. The chain is built from TRBV7-3 and TRBJ2-7, with D perhaps matching TRBD2 (5 bases). The CDR3 covers 13 residues. CDR1 SGHTA and CDR2 FQGTGA come from the germline V gene. The CDR3 DNA reads TGTGCCAACAGCTTTAAAAGCGGAACCGAGCAGTACTTC. Translating gives CANSFKSGTEQYF. Filled out from reference TRBV7-3 and TRBJ2-7, the complete variable domain reads GAGVSQTPSNKVTEKGKYVELRCDPISGHTALYWYRQSLGQGPEFLIYFQGTGAADDSGLPNDRFFAVRPEGSVSTLKIQRTERGDSAVYLCANSFKSGTEQYFGPGTRLTVT.

There are a few counts of this clonotype. The chain is built from TRBV27 and TRBJ1-1, with 7 bases identical to TRBD1. V dropped 6 bases and J dropped 1; count of bases not matched to a gene: 2. Per the germline V gene, CDR1 is MNHEY and CDR2 is SMNVEV (reference sequence). This CDR3 has 13 residues. The CDR3 reads CASRTGTNTEAFF. The CDR3, as DNA: TGTGCCAGCAGGACAGGGACGAACACTGAAGCTTTCTTT.

This clonotype was detected a few times. V gene TRBV21-1 combines with J gene TRBJ2-5. TRBV21-1 is a listed pseudogene. This CDR3 has 13 amino acids. The CDR3 sequence is CASRLRYQETQYF. The CDR3 nucleotides read TGTGCCAGTAGACTGAGGTACCAAGAGACCCAGTACTTC.

The DNA for the CDR3 is TGTGCCAGCAGCGTAGTCACGGAGACTGAAGCTTTCTTT. This sequence encodes CASSVVTETEAFF. The rearrangement links TRBV9 to TRBJ1-1; D not certain. V lost 0 bases, J lost 5 bases, and 8 bases lay in between. CDR3 length: 13 residues. Germline V gene lookup returns CDR1 SGDLS and CDR2 YYNGEE. Variable domain in full (rest from reference TRBV9 and TRBJ1-1): DSGVTQTPKHLITATGQRVTLRCSPRSGDLSVYWYQQSLDQGLQFLIQYYNGEERAKGNILERFSAQQFPDLHSELNLSSLELGDSALYFCASSVVTETEAFFGQGTRLTVV.

This chain joins TRBV20-1 and TRBJ2-1, with D maybe TRBD2 (6 bases). The CDR3 is 16 amino acids. V lost 0 bases to trimming and J lost 7 bases, with 19 bases between them. Germline CDR1 and CDR2: DFQATT and SNEGSKA (reference sequence). CDR3 residues: CSARDLAGTGGNEQFF. The CDR3 DNA follows: TGCAGTGCTAGAGACCTGGCCGGGACTGGAGGGAATGAGCAGTTCTTC.

This clonotype was counted only a few times. The V and J genes are TRBV6-5 and TRBJ2-1; D tentatively reads TRBD1 or TRBD2 (5 bases each). Germline values: CDR1 MNHEY, CDR2 SVGAGI. The CDR3 is made up of 13 amino acids. The ends were cut back, 6 bases at V and 8 bases at J, with 14 bases in the middle. DNA for the CDR3: TGTGCCAGCAGAATTTCAGGGACGGATGAGCAGTTCTTC. This encodes CASRISGTDEQFF.

The chain links TRBV12-3 or TRBV12-4 to TRBJ1-1; TRBD1 aligns across 7 bases. V lost 5 bases to trimming and J lost 6 bases; unmatched junction nucleotides: 9. The CDR3 consists of 14 residues. CDR3 amino acids: CASSRDSPGPEAFF. For the CDR3, the DNA is TGTGCCAGCAGTCGGGACAGCCCGGGCCCTGAAGCTTTCTTT.

This clonotype was detected a few times. The V and J genes are TRBV2 and TRBJ2-4; D possibly corresponds to TRBD1 (5 bases). V lost 4 bases and J lost 0, with 10 bases in between. The CDR3 spans 15 residues. The germline gives CDR1 SNHLY, CDR2 FYNNEI. The DNA of the CDR3 is TGTGCCAGCAGTGTTGACAGACTAGCCAAAAACATTCAGTACTTC. Its translation: CASSVDRLAKNIQYF. The full variable domain, completed using reference TRBV2 and TRBJ2-4, is EPEVTQTPSHQVTQMGQEVILRCVPISNHLYFYWYRQILGQKVEFLVSFYNNEISEKSEIFDDQFSVERPDGSNFTLKIRSTKLEDSAMYFCASSVDRLAKNIQYFGAGTRLSVL.

This clonotype was recorded once. This chain uses TRBV5-1 with TRBJ2-5; no definite D call. Trimming pared 4 bases from V and 4 bases from J, leaving 11 bases between. The CDR3 runs 13 residues. Germline lookup yields CDR1 SGHRS and CDR2 YFSETQ. CDR3 in DNA: TGCGCCAGCAGCCCCCAAGCCCTAGAGACCCAGTACTTC. This encodes CASSPQALETQYF.

This clonotype was observed a handful of times. The CDR3 nucleotides read TGTGCCAGCAGCCCCCTGGGGGACAGGGGTGAGACCCAGTACTTC. Protein product: CASSPLGDRGETQYF. The genes are TRBV27 and TRBJ2-5, with 10 bases identical to TRBD1. J gave up 5 bases and V 6 bases, and 9 bases lay outside the gene matches. Germline-derived CDR1 and CDR2 are MNHEY and SMNVEV (reference sequence). This CDR3 is 15 amino acids long.

The rearrangement joins TRBV20-1 to TRBJ2-1; 9 bases line up with TRBD2. CDR3 length: 12 amino acids. V trimming: 7 bases; J trimming: 7 bases; junction bases outside the gene matches: 5. Germline CDR1 DFQATT, CDR2 SNEGSKA (reference sequence). CDR3 region: CSGLAGLNEQFF. The CDR3 DNA reads as TGCAGTGGTCTAGCGGGACTTAATGAGCAGTTCTTC.

The rearrangement uses TRBV4-2 and TRBJ2-5; D might be TRBD2 (6 bases). The germline V and J ends were trimmed by 0 bases and 5 bases, with 19 bases remaining between them. The germline gives CDR1 LGHNA, CDR2 YNFKEQ. CDR3 length equals 17 residues. The CDR3 loop reads CASSQDRTTSLRETQYF. The CDR3 coding sequence is TGTGCCAGCAGCCAAGATCGGACTACTAGCCTGCGGGAGACCCAGTACTTC.

This chain links TRBV27 with TRBJ2-3, with D maybe TRBD2 (5 bases). This CDR3 is 12 amino acids long. The ends were cut back, 6 bases at V and 7 bases at J, with 11 bases in the middle. Germline values: CDR1 MNHEY, CDR2 SMNVEV (reference sequence). This CDR3 is CASSPRGNTQYF. CDR3 sequence (DNA): TGTGCCAGCAGCCCCCGGGGTAATACGCAGTATTTT.

This rearrangement joins TRBV7-2 to TRBJ2-1; tentatively, D is TRBD1 or TRBD2 (7 bases each). The germline V gene has CDR1 SGHTA and CDR2 FQGNSA. The CDR3 length is 16 residues. Trimming cost V 6 bases and J 1 base, with 16 bases left between them. The CDR3 DNA reads TGTGCCAGCAGACCCCAGGGGGGGGCGTCCTACAATGAGCAGTTCTTC. It is translated as CASRPQGGASYNEQFF.

V gene TRBV20-1 combines with J gene TRBJ2-1; TRBD2 aligns across 14 bases. The junction had 2 bases not matched to a gene; V was cut back by 1 base and J by 0 bases. This CDR3 has 17 residues. CDR1 and CDR2 (germline): DFQATT, SNEGSKA (reference sequence). CDR3 region: CSARGLAGGGSYNEQFF. Written as DNA, the CDR3 is TGCAGTGCTAGAGGACTAGCGGGAGGGGGCTCCTACAATGAGCAGTTCTTC.

This clonotype was observed at least ten times. This chain links TRBV20-1 with TRBJ2-7; D call uncertain. V gave up 0 bases and J gave up 0 bases, with 6 bases separating them. Germline loops: CDR1 DFQATT, CDR2 SNEGSKA (reference sequence). The CDR3 sequence is 13 residues long. CDR3 DNA: TGCAGTGCTAGAGATGCGTCCTCCTACGAGCAGTACTTC. Translating gives CSARDASSYEQYF.

This clonotype came up a few times. The V call is TRBV5-1, the J call TRBJ2-5; perhaps TRBD1 as D (6 bases). Germline V gene lookup returns CDR1 SGHRS and CDR2 YFSETQ. CDR3 length equals 13 residues. With 4 bases removed from V and 5 bases from J, the gap between germline ends came to 12 bases. The CDR3 DNA is TGCGCCAGCAGCCACAGACAGGAGGAGACCCAGTACTTC. Amino acid sequence: CASSHRQEETQYF.

This clonotype was detected many times. The genes are TRBV20-1 and TRBJ2-7, with D possibly matching TRBD1 (6 bases). Trimming took off 1 base at V and 2 bases at J, with 15 bases between the two ends. The CDR3 spans 15 residues. Germline V gene data show CDR1 as DFQATT and CDR2 as SNEGSKA (reference sequence). CDR3 DNA: TGCAGTGCTAGAGTCCTACAGGGAAACCCCTACGAGCAGTACTTC. Translating it yields CSARVLQGNPYEQYF.

The rearrangement links TRBV6-1 to TRBJ1-6; 7 bases are a match to TRBD1. V was pared by 3 bases and J by 6 bases, with 8 bases of the junction left unmatched. The CDR3 runs to 16 residues. In germline, CDR1 is MNHNS, CDR2 SASEGT. CDR3 nucleotides: TGTGCCAGCAGTGATCTCTGGACAGGCGTTAATTCACCCCTCCACTTT. Its protein is CASSDLWTGVNSPLHF.